This T cell receptor (beta chain) was profiled in a study of shared clonotypes between healthy human individuals. Only in-frame clones appear in the TCRdb table, and some are missing; sequencing was by immunoSEQ multiplex PCR. The sample includes about 1 million clones, about 75% of them seen just once. The germline V gene encodes CDR1 ENHRY and CDR2 SYGVKD. This CDR3 has 13 residues. V lost 8 bases and J 0 bases, leaving 8 bases between the germline ends. Sequencing was performed on memory CD4+ T cells sorted from blood. The subset was: CD45RA-negative fraction. The receptor was isolated from a young man in good health. This rearrangement joins TRBV10-3 to TRBJ1-3; no clear D gene. The CDR3 region has the DNA TGTGCCATCGGGGTAGACTCTGGAAACACCATATATTTT. This sequence encodes CAIGVDSGNTIYF.